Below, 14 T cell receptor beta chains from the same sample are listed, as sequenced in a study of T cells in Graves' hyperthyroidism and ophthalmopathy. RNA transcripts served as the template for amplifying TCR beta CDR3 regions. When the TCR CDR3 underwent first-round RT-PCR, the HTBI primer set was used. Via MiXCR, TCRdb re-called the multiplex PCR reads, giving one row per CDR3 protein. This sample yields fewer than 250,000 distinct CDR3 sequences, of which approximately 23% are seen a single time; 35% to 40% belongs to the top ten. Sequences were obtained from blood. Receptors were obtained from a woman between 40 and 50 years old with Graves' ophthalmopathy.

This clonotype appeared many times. The CDR3 nucleotides are TGTGCCAGCGCCTTAAGAGCGTGGGGCTATGGCTACACCTTC. It yields the protein CASALRAWGYGYTF. V is TRBV27 and J is TRBJ1-2; the D is unclear. CDR1 MNHEY and CDR2 SMNVEV come from the germline V gene (reference sequence). CDR3 size: 14 residues. The V gene lost 8 bases and the J gene lost 4 bases, with 17 bases spanning the gap.

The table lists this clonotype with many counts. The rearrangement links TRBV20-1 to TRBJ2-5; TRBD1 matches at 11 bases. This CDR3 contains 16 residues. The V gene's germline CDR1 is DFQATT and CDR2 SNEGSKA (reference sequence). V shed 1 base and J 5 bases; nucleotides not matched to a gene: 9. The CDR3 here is CSARGGPGQGVETQYF. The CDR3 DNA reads TGCAGTGCTAGAGGAGGCCCGGGACAGGGGGTGGAGACCCAGTACTTC.

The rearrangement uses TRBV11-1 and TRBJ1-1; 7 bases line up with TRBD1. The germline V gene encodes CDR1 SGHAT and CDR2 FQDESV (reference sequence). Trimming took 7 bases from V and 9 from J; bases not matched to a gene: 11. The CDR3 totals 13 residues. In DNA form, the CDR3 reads TGTGCCAGCAACCTTGCTGAGGGGGCCCAAGCTTTCTTT. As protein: CASNLAEGAQAFF.

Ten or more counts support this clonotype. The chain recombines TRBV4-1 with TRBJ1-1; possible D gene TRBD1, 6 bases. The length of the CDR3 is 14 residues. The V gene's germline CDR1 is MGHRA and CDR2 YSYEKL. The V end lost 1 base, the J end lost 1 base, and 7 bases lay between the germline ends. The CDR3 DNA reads TGCGCCAGCAGCCAAGTGGGGGCGAACACTGAAGCTTTCTTT. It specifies CASSQVGANTEAFF.

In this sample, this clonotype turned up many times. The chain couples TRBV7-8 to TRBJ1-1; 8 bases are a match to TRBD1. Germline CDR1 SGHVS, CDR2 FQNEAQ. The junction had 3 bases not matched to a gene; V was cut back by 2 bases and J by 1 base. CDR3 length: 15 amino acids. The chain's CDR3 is CASSLFGQGNTEAFF. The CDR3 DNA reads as TGTGCCAGCAGCTTATTCGGACAGGGGAACACTGAAGCTTTCTTT.

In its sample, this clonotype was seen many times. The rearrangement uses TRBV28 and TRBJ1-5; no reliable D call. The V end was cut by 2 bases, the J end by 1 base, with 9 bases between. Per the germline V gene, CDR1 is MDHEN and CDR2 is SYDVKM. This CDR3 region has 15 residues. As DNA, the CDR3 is TGTGCCAGCAGTTTAGAGGGCGGGAGCAATCAGCCCCAGCATTTT. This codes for CASSLEGGSNQPQHF.

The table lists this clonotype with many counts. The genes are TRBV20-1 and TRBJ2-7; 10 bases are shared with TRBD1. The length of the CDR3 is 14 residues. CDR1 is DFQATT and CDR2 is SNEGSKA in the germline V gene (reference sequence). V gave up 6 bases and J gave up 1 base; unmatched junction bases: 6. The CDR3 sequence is CSASGTGDSYEQYF. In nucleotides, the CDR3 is TGCAGTGCCTCCGGGACAGGGGATTCCTACGAGCAGTACTTC.

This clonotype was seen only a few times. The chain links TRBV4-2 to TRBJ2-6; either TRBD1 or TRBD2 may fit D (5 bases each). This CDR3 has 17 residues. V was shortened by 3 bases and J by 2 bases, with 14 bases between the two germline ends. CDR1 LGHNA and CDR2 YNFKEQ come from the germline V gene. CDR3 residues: CASSHPLGTPGANVLTF. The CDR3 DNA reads TGTGCCAGCAGCCACCCCTTGGGGACCCCTGGGGCCAACGTCCTGACTTTC.

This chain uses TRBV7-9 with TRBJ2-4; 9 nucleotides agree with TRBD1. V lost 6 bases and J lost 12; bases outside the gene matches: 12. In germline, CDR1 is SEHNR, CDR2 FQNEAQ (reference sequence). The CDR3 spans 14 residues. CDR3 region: CASSSGTGKETQYF. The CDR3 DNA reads TGTGCCAGCAGTTCCGGGACAGGGAAGGAGACTCAGTACTTC.

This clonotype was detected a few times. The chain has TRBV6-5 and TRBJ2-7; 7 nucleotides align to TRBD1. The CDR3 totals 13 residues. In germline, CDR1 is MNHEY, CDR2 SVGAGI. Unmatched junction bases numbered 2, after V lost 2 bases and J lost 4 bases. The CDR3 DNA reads TGTGCCAGCAGTTACGAGGGGGCTTACGAGCAGTACTTC. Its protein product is CASSYEGAYEQYF.

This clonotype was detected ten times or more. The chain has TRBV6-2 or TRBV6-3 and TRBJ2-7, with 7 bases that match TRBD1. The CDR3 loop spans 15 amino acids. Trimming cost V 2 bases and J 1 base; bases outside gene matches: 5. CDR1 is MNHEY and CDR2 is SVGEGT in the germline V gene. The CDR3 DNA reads TGTGCCAGCAGTTACGGGGCAGGGGGTTCCTACGAGCAGTACTTC. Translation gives CASSYGAGGSYEQYF.

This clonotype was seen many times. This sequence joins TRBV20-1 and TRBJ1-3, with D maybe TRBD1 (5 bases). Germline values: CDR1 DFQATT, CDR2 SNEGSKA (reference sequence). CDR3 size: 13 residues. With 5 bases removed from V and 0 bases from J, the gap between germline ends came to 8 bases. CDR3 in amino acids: CSALDTSGNTIYF. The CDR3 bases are TGCAGTGCTCTGGACACCTCTGGAAACACCATATATTTT.

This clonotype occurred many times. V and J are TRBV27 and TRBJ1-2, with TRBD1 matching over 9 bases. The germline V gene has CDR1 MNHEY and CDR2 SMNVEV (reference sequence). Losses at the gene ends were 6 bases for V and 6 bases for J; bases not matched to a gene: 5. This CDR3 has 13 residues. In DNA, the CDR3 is TGTGCCAGCAGAGCACAGGGGGCTCATGGCTACACCTTC. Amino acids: CASRAQGAHGYTF.

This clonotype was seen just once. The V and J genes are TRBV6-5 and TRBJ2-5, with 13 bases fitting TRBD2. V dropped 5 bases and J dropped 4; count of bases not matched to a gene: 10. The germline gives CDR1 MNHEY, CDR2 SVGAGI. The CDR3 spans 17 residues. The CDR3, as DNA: TGTGCCAGCAGTACTCCAACCGGACTAGCGGGAGTAGAGACCCAGTACTTC. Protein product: CASSTPTGLAGVETQYF.